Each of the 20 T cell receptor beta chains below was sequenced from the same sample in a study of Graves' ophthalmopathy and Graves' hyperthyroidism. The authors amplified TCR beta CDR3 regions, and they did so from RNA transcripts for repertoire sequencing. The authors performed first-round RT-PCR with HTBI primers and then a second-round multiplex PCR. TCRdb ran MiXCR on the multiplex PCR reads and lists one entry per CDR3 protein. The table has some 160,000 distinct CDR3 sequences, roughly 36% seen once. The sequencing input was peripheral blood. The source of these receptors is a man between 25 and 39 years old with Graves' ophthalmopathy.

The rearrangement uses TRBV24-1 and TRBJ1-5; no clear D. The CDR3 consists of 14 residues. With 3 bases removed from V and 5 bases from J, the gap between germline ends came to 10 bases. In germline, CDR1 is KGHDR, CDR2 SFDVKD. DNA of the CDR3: TGTGCCACCAGTGATGGCCTTACCTATCAGCCCCAGCATTTT. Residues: CATSDGLTYQPQHF.

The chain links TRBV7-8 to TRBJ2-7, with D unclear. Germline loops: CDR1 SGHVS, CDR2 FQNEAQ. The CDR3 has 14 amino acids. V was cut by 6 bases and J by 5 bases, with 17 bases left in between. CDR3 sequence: CASRSDHHSDEQYF. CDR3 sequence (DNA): TGTGCCAGCAGGAGTGATCATCACAGTGACGAGCAGTACTTC.

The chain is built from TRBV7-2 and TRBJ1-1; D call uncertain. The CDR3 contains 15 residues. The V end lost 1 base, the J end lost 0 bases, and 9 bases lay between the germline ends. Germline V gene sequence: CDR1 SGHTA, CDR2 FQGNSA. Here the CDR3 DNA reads TGTGCCAGCAGCTTAGTGCTGAAAATGAACACTGAAGCTTTCTTT. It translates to CASSLVLKMNTEAFF. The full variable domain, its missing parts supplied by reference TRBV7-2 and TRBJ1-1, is GAGVSQSPSNKVTEKGKDVELRCDPISGHTALYWYRQSLGQGLEFLIYFQGNSAPDKSGLPSDRFSAERTGGSVSTLTIQRTQQEDSAVYLCASSLVLKMNTEAFFGQGTRLTVV.

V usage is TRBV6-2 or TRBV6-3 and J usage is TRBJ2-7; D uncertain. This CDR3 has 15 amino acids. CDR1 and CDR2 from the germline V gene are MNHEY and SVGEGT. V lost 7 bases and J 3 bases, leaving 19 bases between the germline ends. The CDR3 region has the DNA TGTGCCAGCACTCCTCCCGGCAGCCGCTTCTACGAGCAGTACTTC. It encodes CASTPPGSRFYEQYF.

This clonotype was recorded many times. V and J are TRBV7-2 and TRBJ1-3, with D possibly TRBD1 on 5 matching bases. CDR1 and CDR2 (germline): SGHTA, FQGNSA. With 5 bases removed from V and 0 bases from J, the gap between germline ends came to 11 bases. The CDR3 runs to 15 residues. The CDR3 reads CASSPGRNSGNTIYF. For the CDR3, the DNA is TGTGCCAGCAGCCCGGGACGGAACTCTGGAAACACCATATATTTT.

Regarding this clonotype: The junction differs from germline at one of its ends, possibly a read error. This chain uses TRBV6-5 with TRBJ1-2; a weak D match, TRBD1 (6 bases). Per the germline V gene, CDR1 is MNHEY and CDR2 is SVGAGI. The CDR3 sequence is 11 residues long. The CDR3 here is CASSYPGQLYF. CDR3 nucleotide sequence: TGTGCCAGCAGTTACCCCGGACAGCTCTACTTC.

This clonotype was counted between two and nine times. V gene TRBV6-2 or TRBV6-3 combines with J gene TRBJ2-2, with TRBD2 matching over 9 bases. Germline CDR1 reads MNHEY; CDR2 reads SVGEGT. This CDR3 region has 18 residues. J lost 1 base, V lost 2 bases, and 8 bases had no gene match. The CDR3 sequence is CASSYMASGTGNTGELFF. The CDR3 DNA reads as TGTGCCAGCAGTTACATGGCTAGCGGGACCGGGAACACCGGGGAGCTGTTTTTT.

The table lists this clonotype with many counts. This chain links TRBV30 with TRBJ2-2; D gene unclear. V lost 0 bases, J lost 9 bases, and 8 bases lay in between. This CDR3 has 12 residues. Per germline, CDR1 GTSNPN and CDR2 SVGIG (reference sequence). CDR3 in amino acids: CAWSVGSRELFF. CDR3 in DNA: TGTGCCTGGAGTGTGGGTAGTCGGGAGCTGTTTTTT.

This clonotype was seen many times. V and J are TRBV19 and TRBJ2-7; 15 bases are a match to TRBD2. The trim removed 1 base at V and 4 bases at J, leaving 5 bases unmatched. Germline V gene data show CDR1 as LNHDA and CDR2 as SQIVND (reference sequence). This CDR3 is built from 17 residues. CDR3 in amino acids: CASSIAPGTSGRYEQYF. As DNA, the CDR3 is TGTGCCAGTAGTATAGCCCCCGGGACTAGCGGGAGGTACGAGCAGTACTTC.

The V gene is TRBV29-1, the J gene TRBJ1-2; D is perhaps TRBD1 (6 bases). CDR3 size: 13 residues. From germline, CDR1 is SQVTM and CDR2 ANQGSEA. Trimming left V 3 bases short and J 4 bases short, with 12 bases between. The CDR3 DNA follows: TGCAGCGTTGACCCACAGGGATCCTATGGCTACACCTTC. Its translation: CSVDPQGSYGYTF.

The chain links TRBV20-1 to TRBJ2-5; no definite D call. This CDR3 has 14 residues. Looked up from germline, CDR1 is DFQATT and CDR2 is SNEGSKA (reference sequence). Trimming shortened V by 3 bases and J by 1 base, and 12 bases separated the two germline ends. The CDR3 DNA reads TGCAGTGCTAGGGGTGCATTGCTCCAAGAGACCCAGTACTTC. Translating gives CSARGALLQETQYF.

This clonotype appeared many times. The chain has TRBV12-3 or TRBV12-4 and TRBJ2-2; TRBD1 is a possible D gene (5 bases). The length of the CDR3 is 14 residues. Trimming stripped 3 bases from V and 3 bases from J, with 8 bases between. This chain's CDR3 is CASSLEGDTGELFF. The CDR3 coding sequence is TGTGCCAGCAGTTTGGAAGGGGACACCGGGGAGCTGTTTTTT.

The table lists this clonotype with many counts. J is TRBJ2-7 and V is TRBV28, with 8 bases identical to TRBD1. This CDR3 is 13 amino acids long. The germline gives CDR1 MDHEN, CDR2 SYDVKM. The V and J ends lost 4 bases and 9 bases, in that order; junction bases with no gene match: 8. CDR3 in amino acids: CASSSGTGFRQYF. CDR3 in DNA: TGTGCCAGCAGTTCAGGGACAGGCTTTAGGCAGTACTTC.

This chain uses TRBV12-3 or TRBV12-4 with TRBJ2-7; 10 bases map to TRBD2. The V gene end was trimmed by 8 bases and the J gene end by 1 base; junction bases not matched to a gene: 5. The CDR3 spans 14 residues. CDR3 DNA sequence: TGTGCCAGCCGAGATAGCGGGGGGTCCTACGAGCAGTACTTC. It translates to CASRDSGGSYEQYF.

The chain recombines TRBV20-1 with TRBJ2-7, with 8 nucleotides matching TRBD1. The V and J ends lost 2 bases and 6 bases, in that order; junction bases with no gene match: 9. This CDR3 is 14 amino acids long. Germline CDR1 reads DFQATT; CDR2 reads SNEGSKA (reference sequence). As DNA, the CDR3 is TGCAGTGCTAGAAACCCCCGCGACAGGGGCGAGCAGTACTTC. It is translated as CSARNPRDRGEQYF.

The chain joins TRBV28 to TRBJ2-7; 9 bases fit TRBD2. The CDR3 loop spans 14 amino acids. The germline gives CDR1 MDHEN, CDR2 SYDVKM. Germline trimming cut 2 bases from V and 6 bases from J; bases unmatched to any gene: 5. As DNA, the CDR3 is TGTGCCAGCAGTTTACAAGGGACTAGCCCCGAGCAGTACTTC. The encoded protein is CASSLQGTSPEQYF.

As DNA, the CDR3 is TGCAGTGCTAGAGATCCAGGGGGCAACATTCAGTACTTC. It encodes CSARDPGGNIQYF. J is TRBJ2-4 and V is TRBV20-1; TRBD1 matches at 8 bases. Germline CDR1 DFQATT, CDR2 SNEGSKA (reference sequence). The CDR3 has 13 residues. The J segment lost 7 bases and the V segment lost 0 bases, leaving 2 bases of the junction unmatched.

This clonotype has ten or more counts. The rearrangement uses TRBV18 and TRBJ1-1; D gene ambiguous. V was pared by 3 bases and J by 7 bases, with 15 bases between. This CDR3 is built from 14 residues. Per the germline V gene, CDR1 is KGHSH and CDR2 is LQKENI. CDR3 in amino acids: CASSPPWSSLEAFF. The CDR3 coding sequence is TGTGCCAGCTCACCTCCGTGGTCTTCTCTTGAAGCTTTCTTT.

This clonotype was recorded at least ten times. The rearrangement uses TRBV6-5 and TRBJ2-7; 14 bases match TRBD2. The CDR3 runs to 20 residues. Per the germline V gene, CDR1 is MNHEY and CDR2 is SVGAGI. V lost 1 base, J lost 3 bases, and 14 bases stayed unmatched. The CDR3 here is CASSYFRLAGGPRQIYEQYF. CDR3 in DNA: TGTGCCAGCAGTTACTTTCGACTAGCGGGAGGGCCACGGCAGATCTACGAGCAGTACTTC.

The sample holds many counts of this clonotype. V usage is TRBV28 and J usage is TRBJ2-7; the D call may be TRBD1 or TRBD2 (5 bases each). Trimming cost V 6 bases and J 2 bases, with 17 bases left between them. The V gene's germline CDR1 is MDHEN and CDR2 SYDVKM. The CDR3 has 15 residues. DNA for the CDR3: TGTGCCAGCAGCCCCGAGGGGATCAGGACCTACGAGCAGTACTTC. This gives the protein CASSPEGIRTYEQYF.